What follows describes a single T cell receptor (beta chain). Using immunoSEQ multiplex PCR, the repertoire was profiled, and TCRdb retains in-frame clones only, with some absent. Of over 80,000 clones listed, roughly 86% are singletons. The CDR3 covers 14 residues. From germline, CDR1 is SGHTA and CDR2 FQGTGA. V was trimmed by 5 bases and J by 8 bases, leaving 13 bases between them. The data derive from a study of blood T cell repertoires in COVID-19. Study-wide context: Sample material is recorded as cDNA or gDNA derived from T cells, B-cell-depleted T cells, or PBMCs.

This rearrangement joins TRBV7-3 to TRBJ1-6; D possibly corresponds to TRBD1 (5 bases). The clonotype originates from a human donor in a cohort sampled during active COVID-19. The specimen sequenced was peripheral blood. The CDR3 coding sequence is TGTGCCAGCAGCCAAGCAGGGTCGGATTCACCCCTCCACTTT. This translates into CASSQAGSDSPLHF.